This T cell receptor beta chain was retrieved from a study of T cell responses to AZD1222 COVID-19 vaccine. Study background: Both about-4-week and about-12-week second-dose recipients were combined. Notes on the study in general: Reportedly, close to half of spike-specific TCRs are directed against unmutated variant regions. Repertoire sampling occurred only after the peak T cell response. Mostly white British, mostly female donors; authors suggested clonal diversity may be underestimated.

The V gene's germline CDR1 is SGHVS and CDR2 FNYEAQ. The CDR3 contains 15 residues. The V end lost 0 bases, the J end lost 4 bases, and 12 bases lay between the germline ends. Repertoires were generated with immunoSEQ multiplex PCR, while TCRdb's copy carries only in-frame clones and drops some. This table holds some 50,000 clones, roughly 86% found once. With respect to this clone: Its antigen is undetermined.

The TCR comes from an adult in good health. Sequencing was performed on peripheral blood, taken on day 0 of AZD1222 vaccination. This chain links TRBV7-6 with TRBJ2-5, with TRBD2 as a possible D gene (5 bases). In DNA form, the CDR3 reads TGTGCCAGCAGCTTAGCGCCGAGGGTCGGAGAGACCCAGTACTTC. Amino acid sequence: CASSLAPRVGETQYF. Looking up the rest from reference TRBV7-6 and TRBJ2-5 gives the full variable domain: GAGVSQSPRYKVTKRGQDVALRCDPISGHVSLYWYRQALGQGPEFLTYFNYEAQQDKSGLPNDRFSAERPEGSISTLTIQRTEQRDSAMYRCASSLAPRVGETQYFGPGTRLLVL.